This T cell receptor (beta chain) appears in the sequencing data of a study of blood T cell repertoires in COVID-19. Per the original data handling: By means of reference gene primer amplification, nucleated cell counts were estimated. Clones were read by immunoSEQ multiplex PCR, and TCRdb kept only the in-frame ones, dropping some. D and trimming were read from the DNA, whereas the V and J calls and clone size are those reported in that table. The profile shows some 220,000 clones, roughly 91% of them singletons. The Seattle patients, enrolled during active infection, were followed longitudinally. The trim removed 8 bases at V and 3 bases at J, leaving 10 bases unmatched. The CDR3 length is 15 residues. Germline V gene sequence: CDR1 LNHDA, CDR2 SQIVND (reference sequence).

The sequenced sample was peripheral blood. The TCR originated in a man in his thirties or forties with COVID-19, enrolled during active disease. The rearrangement joins TRBV19 to TRBJ1-3, with 7 positions matching TRBD1. The CDR3 sequence is CASSWTGSNGNTIYF. In DNA, the CDR3 is TGTGCCAGTTCTTGGACAGGCTCTAATGGAAACACCATATATTTT.